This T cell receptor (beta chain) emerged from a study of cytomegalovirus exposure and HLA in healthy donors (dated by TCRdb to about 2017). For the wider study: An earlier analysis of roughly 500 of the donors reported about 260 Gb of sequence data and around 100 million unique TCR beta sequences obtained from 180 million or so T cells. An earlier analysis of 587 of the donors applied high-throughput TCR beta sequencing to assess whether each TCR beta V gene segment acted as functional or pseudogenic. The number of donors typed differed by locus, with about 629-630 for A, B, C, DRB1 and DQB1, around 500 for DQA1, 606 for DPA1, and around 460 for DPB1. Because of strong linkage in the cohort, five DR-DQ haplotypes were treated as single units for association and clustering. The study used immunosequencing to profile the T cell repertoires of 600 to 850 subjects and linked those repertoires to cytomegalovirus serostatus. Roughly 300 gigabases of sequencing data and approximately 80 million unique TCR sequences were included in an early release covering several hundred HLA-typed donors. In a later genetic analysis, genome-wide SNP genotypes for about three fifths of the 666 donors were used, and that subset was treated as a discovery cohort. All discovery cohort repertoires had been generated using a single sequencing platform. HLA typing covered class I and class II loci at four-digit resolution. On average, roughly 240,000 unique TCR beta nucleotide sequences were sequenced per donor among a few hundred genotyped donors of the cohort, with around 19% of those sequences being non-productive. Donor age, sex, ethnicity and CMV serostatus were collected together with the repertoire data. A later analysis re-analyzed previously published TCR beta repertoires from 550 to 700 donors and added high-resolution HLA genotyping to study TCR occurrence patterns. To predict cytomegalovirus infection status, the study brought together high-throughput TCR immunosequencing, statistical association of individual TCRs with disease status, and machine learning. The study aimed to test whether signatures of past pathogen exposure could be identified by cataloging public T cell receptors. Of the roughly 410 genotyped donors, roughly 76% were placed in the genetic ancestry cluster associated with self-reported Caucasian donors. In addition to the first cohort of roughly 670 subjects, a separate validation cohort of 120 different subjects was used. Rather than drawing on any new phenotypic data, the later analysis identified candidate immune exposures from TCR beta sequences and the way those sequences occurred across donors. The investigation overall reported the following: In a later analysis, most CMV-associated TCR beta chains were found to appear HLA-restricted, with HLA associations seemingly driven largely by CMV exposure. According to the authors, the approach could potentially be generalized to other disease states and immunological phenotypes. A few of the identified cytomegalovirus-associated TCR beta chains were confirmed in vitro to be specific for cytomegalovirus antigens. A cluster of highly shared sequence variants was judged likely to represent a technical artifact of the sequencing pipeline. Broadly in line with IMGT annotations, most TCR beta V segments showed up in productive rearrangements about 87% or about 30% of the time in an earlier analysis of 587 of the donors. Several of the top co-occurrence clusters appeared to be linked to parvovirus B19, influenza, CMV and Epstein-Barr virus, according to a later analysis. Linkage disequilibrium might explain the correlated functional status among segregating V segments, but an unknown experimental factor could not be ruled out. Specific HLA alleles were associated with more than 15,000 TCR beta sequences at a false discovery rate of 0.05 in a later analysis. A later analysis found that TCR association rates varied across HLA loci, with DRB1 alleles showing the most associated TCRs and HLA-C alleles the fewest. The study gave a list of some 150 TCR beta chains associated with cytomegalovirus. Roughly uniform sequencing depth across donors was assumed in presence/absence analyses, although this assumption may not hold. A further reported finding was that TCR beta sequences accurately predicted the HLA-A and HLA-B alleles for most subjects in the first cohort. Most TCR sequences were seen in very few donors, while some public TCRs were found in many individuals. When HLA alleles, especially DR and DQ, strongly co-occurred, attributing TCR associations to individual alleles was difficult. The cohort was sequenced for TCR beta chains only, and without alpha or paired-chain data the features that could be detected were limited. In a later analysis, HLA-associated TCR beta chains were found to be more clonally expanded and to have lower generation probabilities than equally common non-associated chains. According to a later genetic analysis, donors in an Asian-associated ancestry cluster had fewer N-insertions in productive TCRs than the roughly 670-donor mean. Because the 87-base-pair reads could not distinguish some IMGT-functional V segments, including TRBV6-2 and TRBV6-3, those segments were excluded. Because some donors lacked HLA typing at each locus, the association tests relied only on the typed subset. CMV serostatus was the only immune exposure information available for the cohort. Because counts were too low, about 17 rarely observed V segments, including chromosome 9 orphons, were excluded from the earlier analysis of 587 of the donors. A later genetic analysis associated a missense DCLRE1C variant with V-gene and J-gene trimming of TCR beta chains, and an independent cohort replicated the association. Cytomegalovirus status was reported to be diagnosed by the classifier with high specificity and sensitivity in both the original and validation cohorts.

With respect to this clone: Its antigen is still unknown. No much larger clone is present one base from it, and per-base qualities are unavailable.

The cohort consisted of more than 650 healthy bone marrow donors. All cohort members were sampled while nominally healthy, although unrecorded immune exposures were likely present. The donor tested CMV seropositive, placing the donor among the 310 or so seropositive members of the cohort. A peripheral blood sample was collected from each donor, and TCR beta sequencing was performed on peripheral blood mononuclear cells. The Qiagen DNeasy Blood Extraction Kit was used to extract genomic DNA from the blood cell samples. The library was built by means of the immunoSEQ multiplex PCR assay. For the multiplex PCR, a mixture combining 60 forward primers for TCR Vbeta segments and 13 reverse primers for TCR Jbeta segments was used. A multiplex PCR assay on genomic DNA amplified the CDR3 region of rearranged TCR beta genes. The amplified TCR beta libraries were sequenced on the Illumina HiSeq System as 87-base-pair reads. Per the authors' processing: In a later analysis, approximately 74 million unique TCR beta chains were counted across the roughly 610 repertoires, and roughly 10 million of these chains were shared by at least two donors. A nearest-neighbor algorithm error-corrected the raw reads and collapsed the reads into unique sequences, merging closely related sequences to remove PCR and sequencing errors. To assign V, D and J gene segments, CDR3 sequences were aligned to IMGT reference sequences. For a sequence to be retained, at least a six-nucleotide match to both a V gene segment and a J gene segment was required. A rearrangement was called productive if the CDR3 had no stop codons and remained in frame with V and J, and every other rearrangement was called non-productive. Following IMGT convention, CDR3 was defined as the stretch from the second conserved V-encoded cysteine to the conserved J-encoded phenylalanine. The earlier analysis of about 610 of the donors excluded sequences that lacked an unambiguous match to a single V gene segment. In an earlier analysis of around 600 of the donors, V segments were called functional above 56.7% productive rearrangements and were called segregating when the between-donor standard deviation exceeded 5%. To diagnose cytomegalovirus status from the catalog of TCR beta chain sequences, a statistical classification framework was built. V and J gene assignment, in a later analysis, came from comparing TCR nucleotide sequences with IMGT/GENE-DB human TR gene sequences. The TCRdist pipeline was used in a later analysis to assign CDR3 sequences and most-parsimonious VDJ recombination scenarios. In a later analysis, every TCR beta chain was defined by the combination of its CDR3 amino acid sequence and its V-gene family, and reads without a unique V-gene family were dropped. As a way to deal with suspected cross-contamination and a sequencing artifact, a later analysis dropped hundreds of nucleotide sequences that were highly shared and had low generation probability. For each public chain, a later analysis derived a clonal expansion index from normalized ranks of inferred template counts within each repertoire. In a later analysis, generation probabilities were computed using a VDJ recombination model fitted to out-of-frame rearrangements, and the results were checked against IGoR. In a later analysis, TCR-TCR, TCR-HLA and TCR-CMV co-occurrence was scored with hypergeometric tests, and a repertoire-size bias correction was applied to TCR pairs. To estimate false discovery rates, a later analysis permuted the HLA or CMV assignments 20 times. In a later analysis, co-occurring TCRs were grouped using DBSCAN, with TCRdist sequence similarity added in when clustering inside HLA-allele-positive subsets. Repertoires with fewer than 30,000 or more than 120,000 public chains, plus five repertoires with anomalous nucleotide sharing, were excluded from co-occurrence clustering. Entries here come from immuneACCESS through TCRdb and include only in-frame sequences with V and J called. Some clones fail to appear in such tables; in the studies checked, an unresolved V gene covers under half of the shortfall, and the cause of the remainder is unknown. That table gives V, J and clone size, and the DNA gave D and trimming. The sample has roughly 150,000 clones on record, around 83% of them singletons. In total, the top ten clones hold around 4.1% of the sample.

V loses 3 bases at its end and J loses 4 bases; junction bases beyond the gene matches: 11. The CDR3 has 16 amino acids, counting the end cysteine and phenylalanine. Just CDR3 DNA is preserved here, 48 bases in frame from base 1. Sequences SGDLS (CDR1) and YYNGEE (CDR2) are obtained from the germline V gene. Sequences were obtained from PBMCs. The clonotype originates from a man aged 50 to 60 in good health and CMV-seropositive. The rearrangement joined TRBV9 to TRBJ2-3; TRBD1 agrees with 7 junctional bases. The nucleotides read TGTGCCAGCAGCGCAAGGGACAGTACCTATTCAGATACGCAGTATTTT. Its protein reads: CASSARDSTYSDTQYF.